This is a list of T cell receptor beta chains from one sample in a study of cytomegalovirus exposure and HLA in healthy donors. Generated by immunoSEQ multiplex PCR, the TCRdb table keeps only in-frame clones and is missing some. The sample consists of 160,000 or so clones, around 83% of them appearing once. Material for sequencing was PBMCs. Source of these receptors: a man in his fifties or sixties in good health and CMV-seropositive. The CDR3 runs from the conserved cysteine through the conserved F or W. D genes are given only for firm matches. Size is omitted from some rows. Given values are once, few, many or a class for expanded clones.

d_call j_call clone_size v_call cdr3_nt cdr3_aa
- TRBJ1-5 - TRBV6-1 TGTGCCAGCAGTGTACTCGAGATTGGCAATCAGCCCCAGCATTTT CASSVLEIGNQPQHF
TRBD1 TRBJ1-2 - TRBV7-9 TGTGCCAGCAGCTTAGAAGGACAGGGTGATGGCTACACCTTC CASSLEGQGDGYTF
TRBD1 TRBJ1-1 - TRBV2 TGTGCCAGCAGTGCAGGGGGAAACACTGAAGCTTTCTTT CASSAGGNTEAFF
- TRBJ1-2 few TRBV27 TGTGCCAGCAGTTTATCCCCCCCAGACTATGGCTACACCTTC CASSLSPPDYGYTF
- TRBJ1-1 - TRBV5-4 TGTGCCAGCAGCTTACTGAGTCCCGAAGCTTTCTTT CASSLLSPEAFF
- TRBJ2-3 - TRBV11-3 TGTGCCAGCAGCGGGAGATCAGATACGCAGTATTTT CASSGRSDTQYF
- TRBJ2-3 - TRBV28 TGTGCCAGCAGCCCTGGTGGAGCCAGCACAGATACGCAGTATTTT CASSPGGASTDTQYF
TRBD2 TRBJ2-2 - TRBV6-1 TGTGCCAGCAGAGGGACTAGGGACCCCGGGGAGCTGTTTTTT CASRGTRDPGELFF
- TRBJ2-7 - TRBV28 TGTGCCAGCAGCCAACAGGGTACCGACGAGCAGTACTTC CASSQQGTDEQYF
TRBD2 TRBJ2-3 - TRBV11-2 TGTGCCAGCAGTCCAACTAGCGGCACAGATACGCAGTATTTT CASSPTSGTDTQYF
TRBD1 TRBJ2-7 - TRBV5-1 TGCGCCAGCAGCTTGGAGGGCAGGGGGCCACTATCCTCCTACGAGCAGTACTTC CASSLEGRGPLSSYEQYF
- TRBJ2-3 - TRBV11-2 TGTGCCAGCAGCCCCGCTCCCGACATCTCAGATACGCAGTATTTT CASSPAPDISDTQYF
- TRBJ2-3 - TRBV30 TGTGCCTGGAGCCCGGGCCAGGGGACAGATACGCAGTATTTT CAWSPGQGTDTQYF
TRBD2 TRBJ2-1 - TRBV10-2 TGCGCCAGCAGGTCTAGCGGGGGGGTGTTCAATGAGCAGTTCTTC CASRSSGGVFNEQFF
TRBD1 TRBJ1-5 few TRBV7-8 TGTGCCAGCAGCTTACGACAGGGGATGGCGTATAGCAATCAGCCCCAGCATTTT CASSLRQGMAYSNQPQHF
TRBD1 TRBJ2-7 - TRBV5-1 TGCGCCAGCAGCTATGACAGGGGGTCCTACGAGCAGTACTTC CASSYDRGSYEQYF
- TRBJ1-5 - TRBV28 TGTGCCAGCAGTGACAGTAGCAATCAGCCCCAGCATTTT CASSDSSNQPQHF
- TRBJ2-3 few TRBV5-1 TGCGCCAGCAGACTCCTAGTGACTACAGATACGCAGTATTTT CASRLLVTTDTQYF
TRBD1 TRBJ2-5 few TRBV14 TGTGCCAGCAGCCACGGGGACAGACGCTTGGAGACCCAGTACTTC CASSHGDRRLETQYF
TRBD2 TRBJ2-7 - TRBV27 TGTGCCAGCAGCACTAGGACTAGCGGGGGCTACGAGCAGTACTTC CASSTRTSGGYEQYF
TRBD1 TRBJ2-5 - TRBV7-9 TGTGCCAGCAGCAGCGGACAGGGAATAGGAGAGACCCAGTACTTC CASSSGQGIGETQYF
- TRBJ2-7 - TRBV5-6 TGTGCCAGCAGCTTGACTAGCTCCTACGAGCAGTACTTC CASSLTSSYEQYF
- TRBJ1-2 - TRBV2 TGTGCCAGCAGTGAAGGGGCAGGGGCCCGCTATGGCTACACCTTC CASSEGAGARYGYTF
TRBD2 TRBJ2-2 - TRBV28 TGTGCCAGCAGTTTAACGGGGGGGGAGCCAATTTTTATCGCCGGGGAGCTGTTTTTT CASSLTGGEPIFIAGELFF
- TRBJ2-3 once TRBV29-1 TGCAGCGTTGAACCAGCGTATTCCACAGATACGCAGTATTTT CSVEPAYSTDTQYF
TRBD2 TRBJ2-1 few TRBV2 TGTGCCAGCACCGGATCGAAACGGGAGGGCCGGAGTGAGCAGTTCTTC CASTGSKREGRSEQFF
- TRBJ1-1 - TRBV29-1 TGCAGTGCCCAAAAAGACAGCTACACTGAAGCTTTCTTT CSAQKDSYTEAFF
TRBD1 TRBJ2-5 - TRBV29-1 TGCAGCGTTGAAGGGGTCCGGACAGGGTCTGAGACCCAGTACTTC CSVEGVRTGSETQYF
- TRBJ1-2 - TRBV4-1 TGCGCCAGCAGCCAAGAGGGAGATCCCCGCTATGGCTACACCTTC CASSQEGDPRYGYTF
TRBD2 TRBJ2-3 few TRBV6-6 TGTGCCAGCAGTTACTTCGGGGGGGCCGAGGATACGCAGTATTTT CASSYFGGAEDTQYF
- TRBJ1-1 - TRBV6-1 TGTGCCAGCAGTGATACCCGGTTCAGGGGATATCTCGGTTCGGACACTGAAGCTTTCTTT CASSDTRFRGYLGSDTEAFF
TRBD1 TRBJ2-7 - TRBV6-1 TGTGCCAGCAGTGGGCCGGGACAGGGGTTCTACGAGCAGTACTTC CASSGPGQGFYEQYF
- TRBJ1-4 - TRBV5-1 TGCGCCAGCAGCGGAACCGACAGGGAAAAACTGTTTTTT CASSGTDREKLFF
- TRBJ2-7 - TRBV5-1 TGCGCCAGCAGCAAGACTAGTGTTGAGTACGAGCAGTACTTC CASSKTSVEYEQYF
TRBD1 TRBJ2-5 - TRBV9 TGTGCCAGCAGCGTAGCTGGGACAGTCGGAGAGACCCAGTACTTC CASSVAGTVGETQYF
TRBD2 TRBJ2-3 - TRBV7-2 TGTGCCAGCAGCTCTAGCGGGGGGCGGGTAACAGATACGCAGTATTTT CASSSSGGRVTDTQYF
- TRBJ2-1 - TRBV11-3 TGTGCCAGCAGCTTGCGACAGGGAGGTGGGTCCTACAATGAGCAGTTCTTC CASSLRQGGGSYNEQFF
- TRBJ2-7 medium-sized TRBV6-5 TGTGCCAGCAGTTACTCCGGGGGGGACAGCTCCTACGAGCAGTACTTC CASSYSGGDSSYEQYF
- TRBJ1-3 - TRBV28 TGTGCCAGCAGTTTACGGGATCCTGGAAACACCATATATTTT CASSLRDPGNTIYF
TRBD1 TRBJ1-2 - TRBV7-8 TGTGCCAGCAGCCCATGGACAGGGAGGAACTATGGCTACACCTTC CASSPWTGRNYGYTF
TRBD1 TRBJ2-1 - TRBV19 TGTGCCAGTAGCAATACAGGGGGATGGCAGTTCTTC CASSNTGGWQFF
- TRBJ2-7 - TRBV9 TGTGCCAGCAGCCCCACGACTAGCTCCTACGAGCAGTACTTC CASSPTTSSYEQYF
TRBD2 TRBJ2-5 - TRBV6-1 TGTGCCAGCAGTGGGACTAGCGGGGGGCCCCAAGAGACCCAGTACTTC CASSGTSGGPQETQYF
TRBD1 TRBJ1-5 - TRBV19 TGTGCCAGTAGCTGGCTCACAGGGGGCAGTAGCAATCAGCCCCAGCATTTT CASSWLTGGSSNQPQHF